This entry lists 10 T cell receptor beta chains sequenced from one sample in a study of cytomegalovirus exposure and HLA in healthy donors. Primers for the PCR totalled 60 Vbeta and 13 Jbeta. Sequencing was performed with immunoSEQ multiplex PCR; in TCRdb, only in-frame clones are kept and a portion is missing. The data show about 69,000 clones, around 74% seen once. The sample was PBMCs. The receptor source for this set is a woman between 25 and 40 years old in good health and CMV-seropositive.

J is TRBJ2-7 and V is TRBV7-9, with 10 bases lining up with TRBD2. The germline gives CDR1 SEHNR, CDR2 FQNEAQ (reference sequence). Trimming took 2 bases from V and 6 from J; bases not matched to a gene: 4. The CDR3 has 14 residues. The CDR3 DNA sequence: TGTGCCAGCAGCTTAAGTCAGCGGGAGGGCGAGCAGTACTTC. Translating gives CASSLSQREGEQYF.

The table lists this clone with a few counts. CDR3 sequence: CASSFGAGADTQYF. For the CDR3, the DNA is TGCGCCAGCAGCTTTGGAGCGGGAGCAGATACGCAGTATTTT. This chain joins TRBV5-1 and TRBJ2-3, with 8 bases matching TRBD2. CDR1 and CDR2 (germline): SGHRS, YFSETQ. CDR3 length: 14 residues. Losses at the gene ends were 2 bases for V and 4 bases for J; bases not matched to a gene: 3.

The V gene is TRBV7-2, the J gene TRBJ1-2; TRBD1 matches 10 bases. This CDR3 has 14 residues. J was trimmed by 8 bases and V by 3 bases; bases with no gene match: 6. From germline, CDR1 is SGHTA and CDR2 FQGNSA. The CDR3 DNA is TGTGCCAGCAGCTTGGGCTTGACAGGGGGCGGCTACACCTTC. This encodes CASSLGLTGGGYTF. The variable domain in full, completed from reference TRBV7-2 and TRBJ1-2, reads GAGVSQSPSNKVTEKGKDVELRCDPISGHTALYWYRQSLGQGLEFLIYFQGNSAPDKSGLPSDRFSAERTGGSVSTLTIQRTQQEDSAVYLCASSLGLTGGGYTFGSGTRLTVV.

This clone was seen just once. This sequence joins TRBV7-9 and TRBJ1-4; TRBD1 matches at 7 bases. Per germline, CDR1 SEHNR and CDR2 FQNEAQ (reference sequence). The trim removed 6 bases at V and 5 bases at J, leaving 12 bases unmatched. The CDR3 consists of 16 residues. The CDR3 DNA sequence: TGTGCCAGCAGGGAAACGCGGGGGGACAGAAATGAAAAACTGTTTTTT. Translation: CASRETRGDRNEKLFF.

This chain connects TRBV7-2 to TRBJ2-7, with D tentatively TRBD2 (5 bases). The CDR3 covers 16 residues. CDR1 SGHTA and CDR2 FQGNSA come from the germline V gene. V shed 4 bases and J shed 4 bases, with 20 bases lying between them. The CDR3 region is CASSSSGSRVGYEQYF. CDR3 DNA: TGTGCCAGCAGCTCCTCGGGATCGAGGGTCGGGTACGAGCAGTACTTC.

This rearrangement joins TRBV4-1 to TRBJ2-1; D is unclear. The CDR3 consists of 12 residues. V shed 0 bases and J shed 11 bases, with 8 bases lying between them. In germline, CDR1 is MGHRA, CDR2 YSYEKL. CDR3 region: CASSQDHYQQFF. The CDR3 region has the DNA TGCGCCAGCAGCCAAGATCACTACCAGCAGTTCTTC.

A few counts support this clone. V is TRBV7-6 and J is TRBJ2-1; TRBD2 matches 9 bases. Per germline, CDR1 SGHVS and CDR2 FNYEAQ. V was clipped by 4 bases and J by 0 bases; unmatched bases: 4. CDR3 size: 16 residues. Here the CDR3 DNA reads TGTGCCAGCAGCTCATATAGCGGGAGCTCCTACAATGAGCAGTTCTTC. Its protein is CASSSYSGSSYNEQFF.

This clone has only a few counts. The rearrangement uses TRBV4-2 and TRBJ2-1; possibly TRBD2 for D (5 bases). Germline V gene data show CDR1 as LGHNA and CDR2 as YNFKEQ. V lost 1 base and J lost 3, with 13 bases in between. The CDR3 consists of 16 residues. This chain's CDR3 is CASSQGSGPYYNEQFF. As DNA, the CDR3 is TGTGCCAGCAGCCAAGGGAGCGGACCTTACTACAATGAGCAGTTCTTC.

CDR3 DNA sequence: TGTGCCATCAGTGAGTCTCCCCCCACGGGTGAAGCTTTCTTT. Amino acid sequence: CAISESPPTGEAFF. This chain links TRBV10-3 with TRBJ1-1; D call uncertain. Germline V lookup: CDR1 ENHRY, CDR2 SYGVKD. The CDR3 sequence is 14 residues long. V was trimmed by 0 bases and J by 7 bases, leaving 12 bases between them.

This clone was picked up a small number of times. The DNA for the CDR3 is TGTGCCAGCAGCTTAGGACTACATAATGAGCAGTTCTTC. The encoded protein is CASSLGLHNEQFF. The chain employs TRBV9 and TRBJ2-1; perhaps TRBD2 as D (6 bases). The V gene lost 4 bases and the J gene lost 7 bases, with 12 bases spanning the gap. This CDR3 is built from 13 residues. Germline CDR1 and CDR2: SGDLS and YYNGEE.